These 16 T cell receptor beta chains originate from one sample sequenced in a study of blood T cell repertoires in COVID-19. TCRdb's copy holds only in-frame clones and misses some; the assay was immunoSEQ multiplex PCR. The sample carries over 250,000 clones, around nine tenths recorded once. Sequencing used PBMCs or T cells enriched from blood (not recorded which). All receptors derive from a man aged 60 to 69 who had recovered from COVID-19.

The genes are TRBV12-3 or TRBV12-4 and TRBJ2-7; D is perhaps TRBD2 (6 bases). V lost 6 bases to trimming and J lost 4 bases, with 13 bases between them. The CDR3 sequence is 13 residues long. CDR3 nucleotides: TGTGCCAGCAGACAGCCGGGAGAGTACGAGCAGTACTTC. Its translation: CASRQPGEYEQYF.

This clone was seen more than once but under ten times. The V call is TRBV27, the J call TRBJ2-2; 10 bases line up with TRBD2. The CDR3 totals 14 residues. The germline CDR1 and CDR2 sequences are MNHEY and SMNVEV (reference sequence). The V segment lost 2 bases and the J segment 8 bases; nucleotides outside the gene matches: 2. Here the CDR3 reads CASSLTSGIGELFF. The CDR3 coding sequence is TGTGCCAGCAGTTTAACTAGCGGGATAGGGGAGCTGTTTTTT.

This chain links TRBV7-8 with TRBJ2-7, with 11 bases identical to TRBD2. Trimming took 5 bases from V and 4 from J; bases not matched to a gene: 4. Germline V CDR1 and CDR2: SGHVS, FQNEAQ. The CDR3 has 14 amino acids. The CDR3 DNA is TGTGCCAGCAGCCCCAGGACTAGCGGGTACGAGCAGTACTTC. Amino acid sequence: CASSPRTSGYEQYF.

DNA of the CDR3: TGTGCCAGCAGAGCAGGGCAGTCTGGAAACACCATATATTTT. Its translation is CASRAGQSGNTIYF. The chain combines TRBV2 with TRBJ1-3, with TRBD1 as a possible D gene (5 bases). Trimming cost V 6 bases and J 1 base, with 10 bases left between them. Germline V gene sequence: CDR1 SNHLY, CDR2 FYNNEI. CDR3 length: 14 amino acids.

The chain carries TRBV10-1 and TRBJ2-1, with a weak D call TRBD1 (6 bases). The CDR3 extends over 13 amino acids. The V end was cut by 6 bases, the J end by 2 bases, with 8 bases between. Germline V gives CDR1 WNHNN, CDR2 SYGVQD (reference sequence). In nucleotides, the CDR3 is TGCGCCAGCAGCAGGGGAGCCTACAATGAGCAGTTCTTC. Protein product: CASSRGAYNEQFF.

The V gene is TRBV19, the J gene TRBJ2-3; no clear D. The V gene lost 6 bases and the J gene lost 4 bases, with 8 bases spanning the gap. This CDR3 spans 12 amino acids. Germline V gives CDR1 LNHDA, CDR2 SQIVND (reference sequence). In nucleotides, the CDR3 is TGTGCCAGTAGCCCGACATCAGATACGCAGTATTTT. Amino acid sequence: CASSPTSDTQYF.

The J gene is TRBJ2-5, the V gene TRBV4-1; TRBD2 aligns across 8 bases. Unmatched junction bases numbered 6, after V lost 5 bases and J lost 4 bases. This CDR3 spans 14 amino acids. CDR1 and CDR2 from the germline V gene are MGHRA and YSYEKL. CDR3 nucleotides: TGCGCCAGCAGCTTAGCGGGAAAGACAGAGACCCAGTACTTC. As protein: CASSLAGKTETQYF.

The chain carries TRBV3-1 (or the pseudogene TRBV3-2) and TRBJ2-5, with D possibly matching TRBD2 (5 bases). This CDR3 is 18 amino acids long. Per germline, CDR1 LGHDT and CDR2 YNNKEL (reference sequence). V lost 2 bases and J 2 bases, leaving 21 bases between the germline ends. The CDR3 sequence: CASSQPLRSGGPQETQYF. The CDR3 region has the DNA TGTGCCAGCAGCCAACCCTTAAGGAGCGGCGGACCGCAAGAGACCCAGTACTTC.

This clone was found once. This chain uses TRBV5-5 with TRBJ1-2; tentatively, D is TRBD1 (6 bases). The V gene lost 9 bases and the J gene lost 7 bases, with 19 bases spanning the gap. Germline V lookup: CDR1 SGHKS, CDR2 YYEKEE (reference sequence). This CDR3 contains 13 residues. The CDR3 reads CATSRGGGVGYTF. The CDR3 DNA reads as TGTGCCACCTCGCGAGGGGGGGGTGTTGGCTACACCTTC.

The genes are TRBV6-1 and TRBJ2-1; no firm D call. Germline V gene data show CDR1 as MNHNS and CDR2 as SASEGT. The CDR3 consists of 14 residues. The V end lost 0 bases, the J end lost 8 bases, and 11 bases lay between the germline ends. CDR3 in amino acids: CASSEAVQTDEQFF. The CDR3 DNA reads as TGTGCCAGCAGTGAAGCCGTTCAAACTGATGAGCAGTTCTTC.

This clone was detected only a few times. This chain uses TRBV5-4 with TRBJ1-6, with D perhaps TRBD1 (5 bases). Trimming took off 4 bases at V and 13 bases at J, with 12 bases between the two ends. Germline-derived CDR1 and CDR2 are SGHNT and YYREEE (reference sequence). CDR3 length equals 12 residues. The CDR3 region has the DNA TGTGCCAGCAGCGCTTACGGGGGGCCCCTCCACTTT. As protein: CASSAYGGPLHF. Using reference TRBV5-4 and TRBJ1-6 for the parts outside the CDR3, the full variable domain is ETGVTQSPTHLIKTRGQQVTLRCSSQSGHNTVSWYQQALGQGPQFIFQYYREEENGRGNFPPRFSGLQFPNYSSELNVNALELDDSALYLCASSAYGGPLHFGNGTRLTVT.

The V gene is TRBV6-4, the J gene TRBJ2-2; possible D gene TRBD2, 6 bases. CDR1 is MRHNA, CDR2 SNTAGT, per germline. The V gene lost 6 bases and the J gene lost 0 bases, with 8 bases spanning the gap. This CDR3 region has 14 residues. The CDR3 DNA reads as TGTGCCAGCAGGGGGGGAACGAACACCGGGGAGCTGTTTTTT. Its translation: CASRGGTNTGELFF.

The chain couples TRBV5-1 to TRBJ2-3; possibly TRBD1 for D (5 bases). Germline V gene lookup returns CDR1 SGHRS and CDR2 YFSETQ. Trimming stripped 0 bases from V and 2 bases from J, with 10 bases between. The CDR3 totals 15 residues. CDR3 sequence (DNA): TGCGCCAGCAGCTTGGAGTCACAGGCCACAGATACGCAGTATTTT. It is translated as CASSLESQATDTQYF.

For the CDR3, the DNA is TGTGCCAGTACGACAGGGGCTGGGGCCAACGTCCTGACTTTC. Translating it yields CASTTGAGANVLTF. The chain employs TRBV19 and TRBJ2-6; 8 nucleotides align to TRBD1. In germline, CDR1 is LNHDA, CDR2 SQIVND (reference sequence). V dropped 7 bases and J dropped 2; count of bases not matched to a gene: 1. This CDR3 has 14 residues.

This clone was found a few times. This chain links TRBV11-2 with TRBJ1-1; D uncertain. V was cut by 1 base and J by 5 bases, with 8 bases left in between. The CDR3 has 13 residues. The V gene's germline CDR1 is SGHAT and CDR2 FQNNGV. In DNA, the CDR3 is TGTGCCAGCAGCTTAGTCAGAGGAACTGAAGCTTTCTTT. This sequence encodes CASSLVRGTEAFF.

CDR3 sequence: CASSPTGGYGYTF. The DNA for the CDR3 is TGCGCCAGCAGCCCGACAGGGGGCTATGGCTACACCTTC. The genes are TRBV5-1 and TRBJ1-2, with 9 positions matching TRBD1. Per the germline V gene, CDR1 is SGHRS and CDR2 is YFSETQ. The ends lost 4 bases at V and 4 bases at J; junction bases unmatched: 2. This CDR3 is 13 amino acids long. The variable domain in full, completed from reference TRBV5-1 and TRBJ1-2, reads KAGVTQTPRYLIKTRGQQVTLSCSPISGHRSVSWYQQTPGQGLQFLFEYFSETQRNKGNFPGRFSGRQFSNSRSEMNVSTLELGDSALYLCASSPTGGYGYTFGSGTRLTVV.